This T cell receptor beta chain was captured in a study of T cells in Graves' hyperthyroidism and ophthalmopathy (dated by TCRdb to between 2019 and 2020). A note on the overall study: Peripheral blood was collected at initial diagnosis, before any treatment. A discovery cohort of approximately 97 patients, 43 with Graves' ophthalmopathy and 55 to 60 with stable Graves' hyperthyroidism, was used to find distinguishing TCR V-J signatures. An independent validation cohort of around 19 hyperthyroidism patients and about 15 patients who later progressed to ophthalmopathy tested prospective prediction of ophthalmopathy. The 100 discovery patients were divided at random into training and test sets in a 7:3 ratio. Thyroid tissue and blood T-cell repertoires from several Graves' hyperthyroidism patients were also compared in the study. After blood sampling, hyperthyroidism patients were treated with methimazole at a starting dose of 30 mg daily, and ophthalmopathy patients were treated with high-dose intravenous methylprednisolone. According to the paper, TCR Vbeta CDR3 sequencing was carried out on 135 peripheral blood samples, which came from 40 to 45 ophthalmopathy, 80 or so hyperthyroidism and approximately 17 progressor patients.

The TCR beta CDR3 regions were amplified from RNA transcripts. A first-round RT-PCR of the TCR CDR3 used the HTBI primer set with the Qiagen OneStep RT-PCR kit. Libraries were constructed in a second round of multiplex PCR, after which size selection and purification were performed. Paired-end sequencing of the libraries was performed with 100 bp reads on an Illumina HiSeq2000. The original methods were these. Raw data were processed with SOAPnuke, discarding reads with adapters, uncalled bases, mean Phred below 15, or no exact constant-primer or identifier match. COPE v1.2.5 was used to merge high-quality paired reads, and clonotypes were defined as unique nucleotide sequences. MiTCR v1.1 was used to align the clonotypes against IMGT TRBV, TRBD and TRBJ reference segments. The analysis was restricted to V-J combinations with a frequency above 0.0001, which together covered 99.2% of the repertoires. A TCS score was defined as the ratio between F50 (clonal expansion) and ExV (chaos), using BLOSUM62-based TCRdist between CDR3 peptides within each V-J. Welch's t-statistics and random forest reduced fewer than 550 V-J features to 10 to 15, which were used in a naive Bayes classifier (R e1071). Using fastp trimming at Q25 and MiXCR clonotype assembly, TCRdb reanalyzed the public sequencing data and kept in-frame beta chains. Rows are combined by CDR3 protein, so each entry shows the most common genes and DNA. The V and J calls come from TCRdb's annotation, not from the publication. The sample has about 530,000 distinct CDR3 sequences on record, about a sixth of them singletons. The leading ten clones occupy approximately 16% of the sample.

Via the germline V gene, CDR1 is SGDLS and CDR2 YYNGEE. The CDR3 goes from the cysteine to the phenylalanine over 14 residues. Left in the record is the CDR3 DNA by itself, 42 bases read in frame from the first base. From V the trimming removes 3 bases and from J it removes 8 bases, while the gene matches leave 9 bases of the junction unaccounted for. Ophthalmopathy patients had moderately to severely active disease, Clinical Activity Score of at least 3, NOSPECS grade of at least 4, and duration under 3 months. The study excluded patients with uncontrolled infections, other autoimmune diseases, pregnancy or lactation. Diagnoses were established on the basis of clinical symptoms, serum thyroxine and TRAb, thyroid ultrasound, and orbital computed tomography. PBMCs were isolated from approximately 10 ml of fresh peripheral blood by Ficoll-Paque density gradient centrifugation. Trizol reagent was used to extract total RNA, and RNA quality was then checked on an Agilent 2100 Bioanalyzer.

This clonotype was seen repeatedly, ten times or more. The specificity of this receptor is unknown. The input lacks base qualities; no much larger clone sits a single base away. On the study overall, not on this receptor specifically: Most expanded thyroid clonotypes (frequency above 0.001) were also detected in blood, suggesting blood repertoires may reflect thyroid immune responses. In validation, progression to ophthalmopathy was predicted by the model with 55% to 71% sensitivity and 72% to 85% specificity, a median of about 6.8 months before onset. No statistical method was used to set the sample size in advance, and investigators knew the group allocation. A model built on a 13 V-J signature distinguished ophthalmopathy from stable hyperthyroidism, reaching around 87% sensitivity and around 81% specificity in cross-validation and 80%/75% in testing.

The receptor was isolated from a woman aged 18-29 years with Graves' ophthalmopathy. The specimen was blood. The chain is encoded by TRBV9 joined to TRBJ1-2; 8 of the junction bases match TRBD1. The CDR3 has the sequence CASSDPRGRGGYTF. The DNA sequence follows: TGTGCCAGCAGCGATCCCAGGGGGCGAGGGGGCTACACCTTC.